This T cell receptor (beta chain) was obtained from a study of cytomegalovirus exposure and HLA in healthy donors. Overall study results and limits: Earlier results showed most TCR beta V segments being productive about 87% or about 30% of the time. Of the V segments, some could not be distinguished, including TRBV6-2 and TRBV6-3, and were excluded.

The PCR employed 60 Vbeta primers together with 13 Jbeta primers. TCRdb keeps only in-frame clones here, not all; method: immunoSEQ multiplex PCR. This sample carries roughly 220,000 clones, 82% of them seen once, and the ten largest clones take around 2.7%. Of note for this clone: The antigen is undetermined.

The CDR3 is 15 residues long. The ends lost 3 bases at V and 2 bases at J; junction bases unmatched: 6. Germline CDR1 MDHEN, CDR2 SYDVKM. What was sequenced was PBMCs. The chain combines TRBV28 with TRBJ1-1; the match to TRBD1 covers 7 bases. The sequence was obtained from a middle-aged woman in good health and CMV-seronegative. The DNA for the CDR3 is TGTGCCAGCAGTTTTGCAGGGGGGAGTAACACTGAAGCTTTCTTT. It translates to CASSFAGGSNTEAFF.